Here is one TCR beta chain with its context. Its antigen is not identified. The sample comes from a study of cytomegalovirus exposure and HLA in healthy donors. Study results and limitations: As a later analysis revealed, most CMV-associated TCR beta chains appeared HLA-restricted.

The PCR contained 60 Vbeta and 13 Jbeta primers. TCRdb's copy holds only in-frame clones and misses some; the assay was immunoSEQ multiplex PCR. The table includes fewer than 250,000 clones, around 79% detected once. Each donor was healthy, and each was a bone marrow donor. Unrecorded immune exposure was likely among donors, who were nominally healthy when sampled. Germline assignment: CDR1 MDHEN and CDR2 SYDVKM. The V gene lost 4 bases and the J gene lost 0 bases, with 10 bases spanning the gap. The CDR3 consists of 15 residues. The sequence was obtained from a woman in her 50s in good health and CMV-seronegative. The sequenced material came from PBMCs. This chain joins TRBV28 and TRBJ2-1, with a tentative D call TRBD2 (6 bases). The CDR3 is CASSSVGSSYNEQFF. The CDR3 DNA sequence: TGTGCCAGCAGTTCCGTCGGGAGCTCCTACAATGAGCAGTTCTTC.